Given below is one T cell receptor beta chain in context. The antigen it binds to is not known. No base quality values were provided; no much bigger clone lies one nucleotide off. This sample was included in a study of control samples from healthy donors and cancer patients (TCRdb year 2020). The library relied on the immunoSEQ multiplex PCR assay. What TCRdb holds here is the immuneACCESS table cut down to in-frame rearrangements. Part of the clones is not present; checked against another copy, under half of the missing clones reflect an unresolved V gene, and the others are unexplained. The sample table shows some 45,000 clones, and roughly 80% are seen once. The ten largest clones take up over 45% of the sample. The germline V gene gives CDR1 as SGHTA and CDR2 as FQGNSA. V is clipped by 4 bases and J by 0 bases, and the sequence between their germline boundaries is 9 bases long. CDR3 length: 14 amino acids, cysteine to phenylalanine. Only the CDR3 DNA stays, 42 bases, in frame from base 1.

This sequence was found in a man between 60 and 75 years old in good health. What was sequenced was blood. The sequence links TRBV7-2 to TRBJ1-2; the D gene is perhaps TRBD1, on 5 matching bases. The CDR3: CASSSGGANYGYTF. The nucleotide sequence reads as follows: TGTGCCAGCAGCTCGGGGGGGGCTAACTATGGCTACACCTTC.